The following is a TCR beta chain sequence with its context. The ends were cut back, 4 bases at V and 1 base at J, with 12 bases in the middle. Germline CDR1 and CDR2: LGHNA and YSLEER. The CDR3 sequence is 15 residues long. The record originates from a study of blood T cell repertoires in COVID-19. Study-level information: The samples span acute and convalescent COVID-19 from the United States, Italy and Spain. From T cells, B-cell-depleted T cells, or PBMCs came the material, which was cDNA or gDNA.

In the authors' workflow: Reference gene primer amplification yielded estimated nucleated cell counts. Libraries were prepared by immunoSEQ multiplex PCR; TCRdb keeps only in-frame clonotypes and omits some of them. Clone size and the V and J calls come from that table; the DNA yielded D and trimming. In the table there are 110,000 or so clones, approximately 90% of which are singletons. The sample comprised peripheral blood. The clonotype comes from a woman between 70 and 85 years old who had recovered from COVID-19. This chain links TRBV4-3 with TRBJ2-3; D call uncertain. CDR3 sequence (DNA): TGCGCCAGCAGCCCTTCCGATCCGGGCACAGATACGCAGTATTTT. This gives the protein CASSPSDPGTDTQYF.